These 27 T cell receptor beta chains were all obtained from the same sample, sequenced in a study of Graves' ophthalmopathy and Graves' hyperthyroidism. RNA transcripts were the template, and TCR beta CDR3 regions were amplified from them. The first-round RT-PCR employed HTBI primers together with the Qiagen OneStep RT-PCR kit. A multiplex PCR was then performed as the second round. Each CDR3 protein gets one entry after TCRdb re-called the multiplex PCR reads with MiXCR. In the table there are 150,000 or so distinct CDR3 sequences, around two fifths of which are singletons. Sequenced: peripheral blood. Every receptor here comes from a woman aged 40 to 55 with Graves' ophthalmopathy.

The chain is built from TRBV12-3 or TRBV12-4 and TRBJ1-5; 8 bases fit TRBD1. This CDR3 spans 16 amino acids. Losses at the gene ends were 4 bases for V and 4 bases for J; bases not matched to a gene: 9. CDR3: CASSYKGQVFNQPQHF. Here the CDR3 DNA reads TGTGCCAGCAGTTACAAGGGACAGGTCTTTAATCAGCCCCAGCATTTT.

V gene TRBV5-1 combines with J gene TRBJ2-4; TRBD1 aligns across 7 bases. With 4 bases clipped from V and 5 bases from J, the junction kept 6 bases outside the gene matches. This CDR3 region has 14 residues. Germline CDR1 reads SGHRS; CDR2 reads YFSETQ. The CDR3 region has the DNA TGCGCCAGCAGCGTGACAGGGAGAGAAAACATTCAGTACTTC. This sequence encodes CASSVTGRENIQYF.

This clonotype appeared many times. V is TRBV6-5 and J is TRBJ1-1; 7 bases are a match to TRBD1. The V gene's germline CDR1 is MNHEY and CDR2 SVGAGI. Trimming took 4 bases from V and 0 from J; bases not matched to a gene: 5. The CDR3 runs to 15 residues. The CDR3 spells CASSLRTGMNTEAFF. CDR3 in DNA: TGTGCCAGCAGTTTGAGGACAGGCATGAACACTGAAGCTTTCTTT.

The chain links TRBV29-1 to TRBJ2-5; a possible D gene is TRBD2 (5 bases). The germline gives CDR1 SQVTM, CDR2 ANQGSEA. Trimming removed 5 bases from V and 6 bases from J, with 13 bases in between. CDR3 length: 12 residues. In DNA form, the CDR3 reads TGCAGCGTTTCCTCCCTAGCTCAGACCCAGTACTTC. It translates to CSVSSLAQTQYF.

This clonotype was detected a few times. The chain has TRBV27 and TRBJ2-2; a possible D gene is TRBD2 (6 bases). Trimming stripped 2 bases from V and 6 bases from J, with 10 bases between. This CDR3 comprises 14 residues. The germline gives CDR1 MNHEY, CDR2 SMNVEV (reference sequence). The CDR3 loop is CASSLRETSGELFF. CDR3 sequence (DNA): TGTGCCAGCAGTTTACGGGAGACTTCCGGGGAGCTGTTTTTT.

The chain recombines TRBV12-3 or TRBV12-4 with TRBJ1-1; D unresolved. Deletions cut 2 bases from V and 2 bases from J, with 15 bases between. The CDR3 has 16 residues. The CDR3: CASSLYQWSINTEAFF. In DNA, the CDR3 is TGTGCCAGCAGTTTATATCAGTGGTCTATAAACACTGAAGCTTTCTTT.

This chain joins TRBV6-1 and TRBJ2-7, with 7 bases matching TRBD1. Germline-derived CDR1 and CDR2 are MNHNS and SASEGT. J was trimmed by 4 bases and V by 5 bases; bases with no gene match: 17. The CDR3 has 17 residues. CDR3 DNA: TGTGCCAGCAGTCCAAAGGCCACGACAGGGCTCGGTTACGAGCAGTACTTC. This sequence encodes CASSPKATTGLGYEQYF.

The J gene is TRBJ2-7, the V gene TRBV29-1; D is perhaps TRBD1 (6 bases). CDR3 length equals 15 residues. Germline CDR1 reads SQVTM; CDR2 reads ANQGSEA. Trimming removed 4 bases from V and 2 bases from J, with 18 bases in between. DNA for the CDR3: TGCAGCGTTGTTCGGCCCCGGACAGAGACCTACGAGCAGTACTTC. Translation: CSVVRPRTETYEQYF.

This clonotype was recorded many times. CDR3: CASSQGVPEAFF. For the CDR3, the DNA is TGTGCCAGCAGCCAGGGGGTCCCTGAAGCTTTCTTT. This chain joins TRBV28 and TRBJ1-1; TRBD1 matches at 7 bases. V lost 6 bases, J lost 6 bases, and 4 bases stayed unmatched. The CDR3 length is 12 residues. Germline V gene sequence: CDR1 MDHEN, CDR2 SYDVKM.

The rearrangement uses TRBV7-2 and TRBJ1-2; D remains unclear. This CDR3 has 15 amino acids. Germline V gene lookup returns CDR1 SGHTA and CDR2 FQGNSA. The V gene lost 1 base and the J gene lost 6 bases, with 15 bases spanning the gap. CDR3 sequence (DNA): TGTGCCAGCAGCTTAGTTGGGCCCGCCTCCGATGGCTACACCTTC. It translates to CASSLVGPASDGYTF.

The rearrangement joins TRBV6-1 to TRBJ1-2; 9 bases align to TRBD1. Germline CDR1 and CDR2: MNHNS and SASEGT. V gave up 4 bases and J gave up 7 bases; unmatched junction bases: 7. CDR3 length: 14 amino acids. For the CDR3, the DNA is TGTGCCAGCAGTGGAGGGACAGGGTTCTTTGGCTACACCTTC. This sequence encodes CASSGGTGFFGYTF.

This chain joins TRBV29-1 and TRBJ1-1; D possibly corresponds to TRBD1 (6 bases). Trimming shortened V by 7 bases and J by 7 bases, and 22 bases separated the two germline ends. Germline CDR1 and CDR2: SQVTM and ANQGSEA. The CDR3 covers 14 residues. The CDR3 loop reads CSAKRTVDGFEAFF. The DNA for the CDR3 is TGCAGCGCCAAGAGGACAGTAGACGGATTTGAAGCTTTCTTT.

The chain uses TRBV30 and TRBJ2-5; D gene ambiguous. CDR1 and CDR2 from the germline V gene are GTSNPN and SVGIG (reference sequence). This CDR3 has 11 amino acids. V was shortened by 5 bases and J by 2 bases, with 6 bases between the two germline ends. The CDR3 region has the DNA TGTGCCTGGGATAGACAAGAGACCCAGTACTTC. Protein: CAWDRQETQYF.

This clonotype has a single count. The V call is TRBV28, the J call TRBJ1-5; no firm D call. Germline assignment: CDR1 MDHEN and CDR2 SYDVKM. This CDR3 has 16 amino acids. V was shortened by 5 bases and J by 0 bases, with 14 bases between the two germline ends. CDR3 bases: TGTGCCAGCAGTCCCCCATCGGCAGCTAGCAATCAGCCCCAGCATTTT. It yields the protein CASSPPSAASNQPQHF.

The chain recombines TRBV27 with TRBJ2-7, with TRBD1 matching over 9 bases. Germline CDR1 reads MNHEY; CDR2 reads SMNVEV (reference sequence). This CDR3 comprises 14 residues. The ends lost 6 bases at V and 5 bases at J; junction bases unmatched: 8. This CDR3 reads CASRGTGLPDEQYF. In nucleotides, the CDR3 is TGTGCCAGCAGGGGGACAGGGTTACCGGACGAGCAGTACTTC.

This clonotype was seen ten or more times. The chain combines TRBV2 with TRBJ1-5; no clear D. V was trimmed by 5 bases and J by 7 bases, leaving 15 bases between them. Per the germline V gene, CDR1 is SNHLY and CDR2 is FYNNEI. This CDR3 is 14 amino acids long. The CDR3 DNA follows: TGTGCCAGCAGTCGTGGCGTTACGGACCAGCCCCAGCATTTT. As protein: CASSRGVTDQPQHF.

This rearrangement joins TRBV28 to TRBJ2-7, with 7 nucleotides matching TRBD1. The CDR3 extends over 15 amino acids. Per the germline V gene, CDR1 is MDHEN and CDR2 is SYDVKM. V shed 6 bases and J 3 bases; nucleotides not matched to a gene: 11. This CDR3 reads CASRKGTEEYYEQYF. The CDR3 nucleotides read TGTGCCAGCAGAAAAGGGACAGAAGAGTACTACGAGCAGTACTTC.

This clonotype was counted ten times or more. In DNA, the CDR3 is TGCGCCAGCAGCTGGATTGCGGGGGCATCCTACGAGCAGTACTTC. As protein: CASSWIAGASYEQYF. J is TRBJ2-7 and V is TRBV5-1; a possible D gene is TRBD2 (7 bases). The CDR3 runs to 15 residues. V gave up 3 bases and J gave up 1 base, with 14 bases separating them. CDR1 and CDR2 from the germline V gene are SGHRS and YFSETQ.

V is TRBV15 and J is TRBJ1-1; D possibly corresponds to TRBD1 (6 bases). Germline CDR1 reads LNHNV; CDR2 reads YYDKDF (reference sequence). The CDR3 extends over 12 amino acids. Between the trimmed V and J ends, which lost 11 bases and 4 bases, there was a span of 14 bases. This CDR3 reads CAVRGLGTEAFF. The CDR3 DNA reads TGTGCCGTCAGGGGTCTTGGCACTGAAGCTTTCTTT.

V gene TRBV11-2 combines with J gene TRBJ2-7, with a possible D match to TRBD2 (6 bases). This CDR3 comprises 17 residues. The germline V gene encodes CDR1 SGHAT and CDR2 FQNNGV. Deletions cut 5 bases from V and 3 bases from J, with 23 bases between. CDR3 loop: CASSPNGGLRLGYEQYF. The CDR3 DNA sequence: TGTGCCAGCAGCCCGAACGGGGGACTTCGATTGGGCTACGAGCAGTACTTC. The full variable domain, in which reference TRBV11-2 and TRBJ2-7 provide the parts outside the CDR3, is EAGVAQSPRYKIIEKRQSVAFWCNPISGHATLYWYQQILGQGPKLLIQFQNNGVVDDSQLPKDRFSAERLKGVDSTLKIQPAKLEDSAVYLCASSPNGGLRLGYEQYFGPGTRLTVT.

This clonotype was counted ten times or more. The rearrangement links TRBV12-3 or TRBV12-4 to TRBJ1-1, with D hard to call. The CDR3 contains 14 residues. Trimming cost V 5 bases and J 1 base, with 11 bases left between them. The CDR3 DNA is TGTGCCAGCAGTCCCGAATTCGGGAACACTGAAGCTTTCTTT. This translates into CASSPEFGNTEAFF.

The CDR3 here is CASSYGGVGFYEQYF. For the CDR3, the DNA is TGTGCCAGCAGTTACGGAGGAGTAGGGTTTTACGAGCAGTACTTC. J is TRBJ2-7 and V is TRBV6-5, with D perhaps matching TRBD2 (5 bases). This CDR3 contains 15 residues. The germline CDR1 and CDR2 sequences are MNHEY and SVGAGI. Trimming removed 2 bases at V and 4 bases at J, with 15 bases between.

The chain carries TRBV30 and TRBJ1-2; D gene unclear. Germline V lookup: CDR1 GTSNPN, CDR2 SVGIG (reference sequence). The CDR3 extends over 13 amino acids. Trimming took off 0 bases at V and 0 bases at J, with 5 bases between the two ends. Here the CDR3 DNA reads TGTGCCTGGAGTGTTGAAGCTAACTATGGCTACACCTTC. Translated: CAWSVEANYGYTF.

This clonotype was recorded at least ten times. The gene calls are TRBV5-1 and TRBJ2-2; 10 bases are shared with TRBD2. The length of the CDR3 is 16 residues. With 0 bases clipped from V and 4 bases from J, the junction kept 3 bases outside the gene matches. Germline values: CDR1 SGHRS, CDR2 YFSETQ. CDR3 in amino acids: CASSLAASGSTGELFF. As DNA, the CDR3 is TGCGCCAGCAGCTTGGCCGCTAGCGGGAGCACCGGGGAGCTGTTTTTT.

This clonotype occurred many times. Just one base apart from a much larger clone, this may be a read error. J is TRBJ1-1 and V is TRBV4-3; no firm D call. The CDR3 is made up of 15 amino acids. Trimming stripped 0 bases from V and 3 bases from J, with 11 bases between. CDR1 is LGHNA and CDR2 is YSLEER in the germline V gene. As DNA, the CDR3 is TGCGCCAGCAGCCAAGATACCGCAGCCGACACTGAAGCTTTCTTT. Translated, it gives CASSQDTAADTEAFF.

This clonotype was observed a single time. The genes are TRBV2 and TRBJ1-2, with TRBD1 as a possible D gene (5 bases). Between the trimmed V and J ends, which lost 1 base and 7 bases, there was a span of 13 bases. The length of the CDR3 is 14 residues. Germline V gene sequence: CDR1 SNHLY, CDR2 FYNNEI. CDR3 protein: CASSEGTRTSGYTF. The CDR3 nucleotides read TGTGCCAGCAGTGAAGGGACAAGGACGAGTGGCTACACCTTC.

The chain uses TRBV28 and TRBJ2-7; no firm D call. The ends were cut back, 8 bases at V and 0 bases at J, with 11 bases in the middle. The CDR3 consists of 13 residues. The germline V gene encodes CDR1 MDHEN and CDR2 SYDVKM. As DNA, the CDR3 is TGTGCCAGCTGCGCCGGGTTCTCCTACGAGCAGTACTTC. It encodes CASCAGFSYEQYF.